A selection of T cell receptor beta chains follows, all from one sample in a study of cytomegalovirus exposure and HLA in healthy donors. Produced via immunoSEQ multiplex PCR; TCRdb's table is partial and in-frame only. The data hold approximately 140,000 clones, with roughly two thirds observed a single time. Sequencing was performed on PBMCs. Source of these receptors: a woman aged 40 to 50 in good health and CMV-seronegative. The CDR3 runs from the conserved cysteine through the conserved F or W. Fields, in order: V gene, J gene, D gene, clone size, CDR3 protein, CDR3 DNA. A D gene is named only where the DNA matches it firmly. The size of a clone is reported for some rows only, either as once, few or many, or as a class for expanded clones.

V gene: TRBV5-1; J gene: TRBJ2-3; D gene: TRBD1; clone size: few; CDR3 protein: CASSHDRAQRDTQYF; CDR3 DNA: TGCGCCAGCAGCCACGACAGGGCGCAACGAGATACGCAGTATTTT
V gene: TRBV18; J gene: TRBJ1-2; D gene: NA; clone size: NA; CDR3 protein: CASSSGRTVYGYTF; CDR3 DNA: TGTGCCAGCTCATCCGGCCGCACAGTCTATGGCTACACCTTC
V gene: TRBV10-3; J gene: TRBJ2-1; D gene: NA; clone size: once; CDR3 protein: CAISMGDNEQFF; CDR3 DNA: TGTGCCATCAGTATGGGAGACAATGAGCAGTTCTTC
V gene: TRBV18; J gene: TRBJ2-5; D gene: TRBD2; clone size: NA; CDR3 protein: CASSRRTSGGTRETQYF; CDR3 DNA: TGTGCCAGCTCACGACGGACTAGCGGGGGGACGAGAGAGACCCAGTACTTC
V gene: TRBV6-5; J gene: TRBJ1-2; D gene: NA; clone size: NA; CDR3 protein: CASSSSGGYTF; CDR3 DNA: TGTGCCAGCAGCTCTTCGGGGGGCTACACCTTC
V gene: TRBV6-1; J gene: TRBJ1-2; D gene: NA; clone size: NA; CDR3 protein: CASRAAGLSGGYTF; CDR3 DNA: TGTGCCAGCAGGGCCGCCGGTCTATCAGGTGGCTACACCTTC
V gene: TRBV29-1; J gene: TRBJ2-7; D gene: TRBD1; clone size: once; CDR3 protein: CSVKTGGDEQYF; CDR3 DNA: TGCAGCGTGAAGACAGGGGGCGACGAGCAGTACTTC
V gene: TRBV19; J gene: TRBJ1-1; D gene: NA; clone size: few; CDR3 protein: CASSLPSGTPNTEAFF; CDR3 DNA: TGTGCCAGTAGTTTGCCGTCCGGGACACCGAACACTGAAGCTTTCTTT
V gene: TRBV2; J gene: TRBJ2-1; D gene: NA; clone size: NA; CDR3 protein: CASSGAGRYNEQFF; CDR3 DNA: TGTGCCAGCAGTGGCGCAGGGAGGTACAATGAGCAGTTCTTC
V gene: TRBV19; J gene: TRBJ1-5; D gene: NA; clone size: NA; CDR3 protein: CASSIVAGGRQPQHF; CDR3 DNA: TGTGCCAGTAGTATAGTTGCCGGGGGTCGTCAGCCCCAGCATTTT
V gene: TRBV23-1; J gene: TRBJ1-1; D gene: NA; clone size: NA; CDR3 protein: CASAWEISMTEAFF; CDR3 DNA: TGCGCCAGCGCCTGGGAGATCTCAATGACTGAAGCTTTCTTT
V gene: TRBV7-9; J gene: TRBJ1-5; D gene: NA; clone size: NA; CDR3 protein: CASSSDLNQPQHF; CDR3 DNA: TGTGCCAGCAGCTCGGACTTAAATCAGCCCCAGCATTTT
V gene: TRBV5-1; J gene: TRBJ1-1; D gene: NA; clone size: NA; CDR3 protein: CASSGLFNRETEAFF; CDR3 DNA: TGCGCCAGCAGCGGCCTATTTAACAGGGAAACTGAAGCTTTCTTT
V gene: TRBV2; J gene: TRBJ2-1; D gene: TRBD2; clone size: NA; CDR3 protein: CASSPLADYNEQFF; CDR3 DNA: TGTGCCAGCAGTCCACTAGCGGATTACAATGAGCAGTTCTTC
V gene: TRBV25-1; J gene: TRBJ1-2; D gene: NA; clone size: NA; CDR3 protein: CASSAGGYGYTF; CDR3 DNA: TGTGCCAGTAGTGCGGGGGGCTATGGCTACACCTTC
V gene: TRBV4-1; J gene: TRBJ1-4; D gene: TRBD1; clone size: few; CDR3 protein: CASSPTGPHEKLFF; CDR3 DNA: TGCGCCAGCAGCCCGACAGGGCCACATGAAAAACTGTTTTTT
V gene: TRBV7-2; J gene: TRBJ1-2; D gene: NA; clone size: NA; CDR3 protein: CASSLVSDYGYTF; CDR3 DNA: TGTGCCAGCAGCTTAGTATCGGACTATGGCTACACCTTC
V gene: TRBV4-3; J gene: TRBJ2-2; D gene: TRBD2; clone size: NA; CDR3 protein: CASSQDVGRGVNTGELFF; CDR3 DNA: TGCGCCAGCAGCCAAGATGTAGGGCGGGGGGTCAACACCGGGGAGCTGTTTTTT
V gene: TRBV6-6; J gene: TRBJ1-1; D gene: NA; clone size: NA; CDR3 protein: CASNQGTEAFF; CDR3 DNA: TGTGCCAGCAACCAGGGAACTGAAGCTTTCTTT
V gene: TRBV9; J gene: TRBJ2-2; D gene: TRBD2; clone size: few; CDR3 protein: CASSVGGTSSTGELFF; CDR3 DNA: TGTGCCAGCAGCGTAGGTGGGACTAGCAGCACCGGGGAGCTGTTTTTT
V gene: TRBV7-6; J gene: TRBJ1-4; D gene: NA; clone size: NA; CDR3 protein: CASSFLGRINEKLFF; CDR3 DNA: TGTGCCAGCAGCTTCCTTGGGAGAATTAATGAAAAACTGTTTTTT
V gene: TRBV2; J gene: TRBJ1-2; D gene: NA; clone size: NA; CDR3 protein: CASSERGRTNYGYTF; CDR3 DNA: TGTGCCAGCAGTGAAAGGGGCAGGACTAACTATGGCTACACCTTC
V gene: TRBV6-1; J gene: TRBJ1-2; D gene: TRBD1; clone size: NA; CDR3 protein: CASSEGWDRAITF; CDR3 DNA: TGTGCCAGCAGTGAAGGATGGGACAGGGCGATAACCTTC
V gene: TRBV7-9; J gene: TRBJ2-2; D gene: NA; clone size: NA; CDR3 protein: CASSPGNRLSNTGELFF; CDR3 DNA: TGTGCCAGCAGCCCCGGGAACCGCCTATCGAACACCGGGGAGCTGTTTTTT
V gene: TRBV5-4; J gene: TRBJ2-1; D gene: TRBD1; clone size: few; CDR3 protein: CASSSLQGAGEQFF; CDR3 DNA: TGTGCCAGCAGCTCTCTACAGGGGGCAGGGGAGCAGTTCTTC
V gene: TRBV7-9; J gene: TRBJ1-1; D gene: NA; clone size: NA; CDR3 protein: CASSPTGFGTEAFF; CDR3 DNA: TGTGCCAGCAGCCCTACAGGGTTTGGGACTGAAGCTTTCTTT
V gene: TRBV12-5; J gene: TRBJ1-2; D gene: TRBD1; clone size: NA; CDR3 protein: CASGSDRGSYGYTF; CDR3 DNA: TGTGCTAGTGGTTCCGACAGGGGCTCCTATGGCTACACCTTC
V gene: TRBV5-1; J gene: TRBJ2-7; D gene: NA; clone size: NA; CDR3 protein: CASSFVGGSYEQYF; CDR3 DNA: TGCGCCAGCAGCTTCGTAGGGGGATCCTACGAGCAGTACTTC
V gene: TRBV2; J gene: TRBJ2-2; D gene: TRBD1; clone size: few; CDR3 protein: CASSQSPGGSGGELFF; CDR3 DNA: TGTGCCAGCAGTCAATCCCCAGGGGGCAGTGGCGGGGAGCTGTTTTTT
V gene: TRBV5-8; J gene: TRBJ1-1; D gene: NA; clone size: NA; CDR3 protein: CASNPDSLGTEAFF; CDR3 DNA: TGTGCCAGCAACCCGGACAGTCTCGGCACTGAAGCTTTCTTT
V gene: TRBV11-1; J gene: TRBJ1-2; D gene: NA; clone size: NA; CDR3 protein: CASSPRFRDGYTF; CDR3 DNA: TGTGCCAGCAGCCCAAGATTTCGGGATGGCTACACCTTC
V gene: TRBV4-2; J gene: TRBJ2-2; D gene: TRBD1; clone size: NA; CDR3 protein: CASSQDVQGALTGELFF; CDR3 DNA: TGTGCCAGCAGCCAAGATGTACAGGGGGCTCTAACCGGGGAGCTGTTTTTT
V gene: TRBV4-1; J gene: TRBJ2-3; D gene: NA; clone size: NA; CDR3 protein: CASSQAMRPGDTQYF; CDR3 DNA: TGCGCCAGCAGCCAAGCCATGCGGCCGGGGGATACGCAGTATTTT
V gene: TRBV28; J gene: TRBJ1-2; D gene: NA; clone size: once; CDR3 protein: CASSSLGARSYTF; CDR3 DNA: TGTGCCAGCAGTTCTCTAGGGGCGAGGAGCTACACCTTC
V gene: TRBV7-2; J gene: TRBJ2-1; D gene: TRBD2; clone size: NA; CDR3 protein: CASMFSGGRYNEQFF; CDR3 DNA: TGTGCCAGCATGTTCTCGGGGGGGCGCTACAATGAGCAGTTCTTC
V gene: TRBV5-1; J gene: TRBJ2-7; D gene: TRBD2; clone size: few; CDR3 protein: CASSLEPGGSYEQYF; CDR3 DNA: TGCGCCAGCAGCTTGGAGCCGGGAGGCTCCTACGAGCAGTACTTC
V gene: TRBV4-2; J gene: TRBJ1-1; D gene: NA; clone size: NA; CDR3 protein: CASSQEFRRLAEAFF; CDR3 DNA: TGTGCCAGCAGCCAAGAATTTCGGCGGTTGGCTGAAGCTTTCTTT